A selection of T cell receptor beta chains follows, all from one sample in a study of shared clonotypes between healthy human individuals. Generated by immunoSEQ multiplex PCR, the TCRdb table keeps only in-frame clones and is missing some. The sample has fewer than 550,000 clones, about 75% seen once. The sample consisted of PBMCs. These receptors were collected from a woman aged 40 to 50 in good health. Some clones in this sample may be carry-over from other donors' samples. The CDR3 runs from the conserved cysteine through the conserved F or W. D genes are given only for firm matches. Clone size is shown for a subset of rows, as once, few, many or a class of expanded clone.

size,V,J,D,CDR3,DNA
-,TRBV28,TRBJ2-7,-,CASSLTLSGYEQYF,TGTGCCAGCAGTTTAACTTTGAGTGGATACGAGCAGTACTTC
-,TRBV27,TRBJ2-2,TRBD1,CASRLGQGSTGELFF,TGTGCCAGCAGACTGGGACAGGGCAGCACCGGGGAGCTGTTTTTT
-,TRBV5-8,TRBJ2-2,TRBD2,CASSFGTSGSYGELFF,TGTGCCAGCAGCTTTGGGACTAGCGGGAGTTATGGGGAGCTGTTTTTT
-,TRBV9,TRBJ2-5,-,CASSVGNWETQYF,TGTGCCAGCAGCGTGGGCAATTGGGAGACCCAGTACTTC
-,TRBV30,TRBJ2-7,-,CAWSHNEQYF,TGTGCCTGGAGTCACAACGAGCAGTACTTC
-,TRBV11-2,TRBJ2-7,-,CASSRRAGFPRYEQYF,TGTGCCAGCAGCCGTCGAGCAGGGTTCCCACGCTACGAGCAGTACTTC
-,TRBV7-8,TRBJ2-2,-,CASSLASGRDWTGELFF,TGTGCCAGCAGCTTAGCGTCAGGCAGAGACTGGACCGGGGAGCTGTTTTTT
-,TRBV19,TRBJ2-7,TRBD2,CASSPWTSGSHEQYF,TGTGCCAGTAGTCCGTGGACTAGCGGGAGCCACGAGCAGTACTTC
-,TRBV19,TRBJ2-3,TRBD2,CASSSWTSGTDTQYF,TGTGCCAGTAGTTCTTGGACTAGCGGCACAGATACGCAGTATTTT
many,TRBV15,TRBJ2-1,TRBD2,CATSREGELAGGNEQFF,TGTGCCACCAGCAGAGAAGGTGAACTAGCGGGAGGAAATGAGCAGTTCTTC
-,TRBV7-6,TRBJ2-1,TRBD2,CASSSRGEPPYNEQFF,TGTGCCAGCAGCTCTCGGGGGGAGCCCCCCTACAATGAGCAGTTCTTC
-,TRBV30,TRBJ1-5,-,CAWSVAEVNQPQHF,TGTGCCTGGAGTGTGGCTGAGGTCAATCAGCCCCAGCATTTT
few,TRBV5-5,TRBJ2-1,TRBD1,CASSSPDRGHNEQFF,TGTGCCAGCAGCTCCCCGGACAGGGGGCACAATGAGCAGTTCTTC
-,TRBV4-1,TRBJ2-7,TRBD1,CASSPTGIGEQYF,TGCGCCAGCAGCCCGACAGGGATCGGCGAGCAGTACTTC
once,TRBV28,TRBJ1-2,-,CASSSPTENYGYTF,TGTGCCAGCAGTTCCCCAACAGAGAACTATGGCTACACCTTC
-,TRBV6-1,TRBJ2-3,TRBD2,CAGAGWLDTQYF,TGTGCCGGAGCGGGATGGTTAGATACGCAGTATTTT
-,TRBV7-9,TRBJ1-6,-,CASSLGGPYNSPLHF,TGTGCCAGCAGCTTGGGGGGCCCCTATAATTCACCCCTCCACTTT
-,TRBV13,TRBJ2-7,-,CASSLGRLPRGGQYF,TGTGCCAGCAGCTTAGGCCGGCTACCACGAGGGGGGCAGTACTTC
few,TRBV30,TRBJ1-6,-,CAWRGSYNSPLHF,TGTGCCTGGAGGGGCTCCTATAATTCACCCCTCCACTTT
few,TRBV7-7,TRBJ2-5,-,CASSLKQGGTQYF,TGTGCTAGCAGCTTAAAGCAGGGGGGGACCCAGTACTTC
-,TRBV15,TRBJ1-3,-,CATSRDKGFPGNTIYF,TGTGCCACCAGCAGAGATAAGGGGTTCCCTGGAAACACCATATATTTT
-,TRBV10-3,TRBJ1-1,TRBD1,CAISESMGQGSTEAFF,TGTGCCATCAGTGAGTCGATGGGACAGGGATCCACTGAAGCTTTCTTT
-,TRBV7-2,TRBJ2-2,-,CASSLMAGELFF,TGTGCCAGCAGCTTAATGGCCGGGGAGCTGTTTTTT
-,TRBV18,TRBJ2-7,-,CASSPQSDREYEQYF,TGTGCCAGCTCACCACAATCAGATCGGGAGTACGAGCAGTACTTC
-,TRBV20-1,TRBJ1-2,-,CSARDLYDTF,TGCAGTGCTAGAGATTTGTACGACACCTTC
once,TRBV28,TRBJ1-4,TRBD1,CASETGGGLFF,TGTGCCAGCGAAACAGGGGGAGGGCTGTTTTTT
many,TRBV19,TRBJ1-2,-,CASSMLSGYTF,TGTGCCAGTAGTATGCTGTCCGGCTACACCTTC
-,TRBV7-9,TRBJ2-1,-,CASSLEGSVAEQFF,TGTGCCAGCAGCTTAGAGGGTAGCGTCGCTGAGCAGTTCTTC
-,TRBV19,TRBJ1-5,TRBD1,CASPTFPDRADQPQHF,TGTGCCAGCCCGACCTTCCCCGACAGGGCCGATCAGCCCCAGCATTTT
-,TRBV5-4,TRBJ1-1,-,CASSQDQGGGREAFF,TGCGCCAGCAGCCAAGACCAGGGAGGGGGGAGAGAAGCTTTCTTT
-,TRBV28,TRBJ2-7,-,CASKRGDHSYEQYF,TGTGCCAGCAAGCGCGGGGATCACTCCTACGAGCAGTACTTC
-,TRBV5-1,TRBJ2-6,-,CASSLGFGPGANVLTF,TGCGCCAGCAGCTTGGGTTTTGGCCCTGGGGCCAACGTCCTGACTTTC
few,TRBV5-6,TRBJ1-5,TRBD1,CASSRKLGTGGQPQHF,TGTGCCAGCAGCCGTAAACTGGGGACAGGGGGTCAGCCCCAGCATTTT
-,TRBV7-8,TRBJ2-2,-,CASSSQPMGLGTGELFF,TGTGCCAGCAGTTCTCAGCCAATGGGACTGGGGACCGGGGAGCTGTTTTTT
-,TRBV7-3,TRBJ2-1,TRBD2,CASSFSSGRARNEQFF,TGTGCCAGCAGCTTCTCGAGCGGGAGGGCCAGGAATGAGCAGTTCTTC
-,TRBV19,TRBJ1-1,-,CASSMGGLVNTEAFF,TGTGCCAGTAGTATGGGAGGGCTCGTGAACACTGAAGCTTTCTTT
-,TRBV6-5,TRBJ1-2,TRBD1,CASRVGQGNYGYTF,TGTGCCAGCAGAGTTGGACAGGGCAACTATGGCTACACCTTC